Below are 19 T cell receptor beta chains sequenced from a single sample in a study of blood T cells in healthy people across ages. A second about 6 to 12 cycle PCR used barcoded and J-beta primers. TCRdb recomputed calls from the 5' RACE reads with MiXCR, one row per CDR3 protein. In the table there are approximately 1.5 million distinct CDR3 sequences, 35% to 45% of which are singletons. The sequencing sample was made of blood. These receptor sequences come from a woman aged 18 to 35 in good health.

On this clonotype: One base away lies a much larger clone, so this may be a sequencing read error. The rearrangement links TRBV4-1 to TRBJ2-1; no definite D call. Germline values: CDR1 MGHRA, CDR2 YSYEKL. The CDR3 length is 12 residues. The germline V and J ends were trimmed by 1 base and 7 bases, with 5 bases remaining between them. The CDR3: CASSQAENEQFF. The CDR3 coding sequence is TGCGCCAGCAGCCAAGCAGAGAATGAGCAGTTCTTC.

The rearrangement links TRBV25-1 to TRBJ1-5, with D perhaps TRBD1 (5 bases). The CDR3 sequence is 15 residues long. Germline lookup yields CDR1 MGHDK and CDR2 SYGVNS. The germline V and J ends were trimmed by 2 bases and 0 bases, with 8 bases remaining between them. The CDR3 loop reads CASSERDGSNQPQHF. The CDR3 DNA sequence: TGTGCCAGCAGTGAAAGGGACGGTAGCAATCAGCCCCAGCATTTT.

In the case of this clonotype: A read error may produce the germline difference seen at one junction end. The rearrangement joins TRBV29-1 to TRBJ2-7, with D tentatively TRBD1 (6 bases). There are 13 residues in the CDR3. CDR1 and CDR2 from the germline V gene are SQVTM and ANQGSEA. The CDR3: CSARDMSSYGQYF. CDR3 coding DNA: TGCAGCGCCCGGGACATGAGCTCCTACGGGCAGTACTTC.

This chain joins TRBV12-3 or TRBV12-4 and TRBJ1-2; 9 bases match TRBD1. V shed 2 bases, J shed 0 bases, and the junction held 4 bases outside the gene matches. The CDR3 sequence is 16 residues long. CDR3 amino acids: CASSLTGQGSNYGYTF. The DNA for the CDR3 is TGTGCCAGCAGTTTAACTGGACAGGGGTCTAACTATGGCTACACCTTC.

The chain is built from TRBV6-4 and TRBJ2-3; a possible D gene is TRBD2 (7 bases). V shed 2 bases and J shed 2 bases, with 11 bases lying between them. This CDR3 is built from 15 residues. Germline V CDR1 and CDR2: MRHNA, SNTAGT. CDR3 DNA sequence: TGTGCCAGCAGTGACGGGGGGGGGGCCACAGATACGCAGTATTTT. Translated, it gives CASSDGGGATDTQYF.

This clonotype appeared a few times. The chain links TRBV7-2 to TRBJ2-7, with D possibly TRBD1 on 5 matching bases. Germline loops: CDR1 SGHTA, CDR2 FQGNSA. The CDR3 consists of 14 residues. V lost 2 bases and J lost 2, with 10 bases in between. CDR3: CASSLFNRPYEQYF. The DNA of the CDR3 is TGTGCCAGCAGCTTATTCAACAGGCCCTACGAGCAGTACTTC.

This clonotype was recorded a few times. V is TRBV3-1 and J is TRBJ2-1; 7 nucleotides match TRBD2. V shed 0 bases, J shed 0 bases, and the junction held 2 bases outside the gene matches. This CDR3 is built from 16 residues. Germline V gene lookup returns CDR1 LGHDT and CDR2 YNNKEL (reference sequence). Written as DNA, the CDR3 is TGTGCCAGCAGCCAAGATGGACTAGGCTCCTACAATGAGCAGTTCTTC. This encodes CASSQDGLGSYNEQFF.

This clonotype has a single count. This chain links TRBV7-2 with TRBJ2-2; 7 bases are shared with TRBD1. With V trimmed by 5 bases and J by 7 bases, 10 bases remained unmatched. The germline CDR1 and CDR2 sequences are SGHTA and FQGNSA. This CDR3 has 15 amino acids. The CDR3 region has the DNA TGTGCCAGCAGCACACGACAGGGTTTAGGCGGGGAGCTGTTTTTT. Its translation is CASSTRQGLGGELFF.

The chain's CDR3 is CASSPRPGLARGGELFF. In DNA form, the CDR3 reads TGTGCCAGCAGTCCAAGGCCGGGACTAGCGAGGGGCGGGGAGCTGTTTTTT. The rearrangement links TRBV27 to TRBJ2-2; 10 bases match TRBD2. The CDR3 loop spans 17 amino acids. The J segment lost 7 bases and the V segment lost 5 bases, leaving 13 bases of the junction unmatched. CDR1 and CDR2 from the germline V gene are MNHEY and SMNVEV (reference sequence).

Many counts were recorded for this clonotype. The chain employs TRBV7-2 and TRBJ2-5; D gene ambiguous. This CDR3 has 12 amino acids. V was trimmed by 5 bases and J by 4 bases, leaving 8 bases between them. Germline V gives CDR1 SGHTA, CDR2 FQGNSA. DNA of the CDR3: TGTGCCAGCAGCCGGATTGGAGAGACCCAGTACTTC. As protein: CASSRIGETQYF.

The chain has TRBV27 and TRBJ1-1; TRBD1 might be the D (6 bases). Germline assignment: CDR1 MNHEY and CDR2 SMNVEV (reference sequence). The CDR3 consists of 15 residues. With 1 base removed from V and 1 base from J, the gap between germline ends came to 10 bases. CDR3 DNA: TGTGCCAGCAGTTTATGGGGAGGGGGGAACACTGAAGCTTTCTTT. Its protein is CASSLWGGGNTEAFF.

This clonotype was seen more than once but under ten times. The rearrangement links TRBV20-1 to TRBJ1-2; a weak D match, TRBD1 (5 bases). The CDR3 runs 13 residues. CDR1 DFQATT and CDR2 SNEGSKA come from the germline V gene (reference sequence). CDR3 bases: TGCTCAAAGCCCAGGCGACAGAACTATGGCTACACCTTC. It encodes CSKPRRQNYGYTF.

Points on this clonotype: A much larger clone differs by one base, so this may be a read error. J is TRBJ2-3 and V is TRBV7-9, with D tentatively TRBD2 (6 bases). CDR1 and CDR2 (germline): SEHNR, FQNEAQ (reference sequence). The CDR3 is 13 amino acids. V was pared by 4 bases and J by 4 bases, with 9 bases between. The CDR3 sequence is CASSYTGADTQYF. Written as DNA, the CDR3 is TGTGCCAGCAGCTACACGGGGGCAGATACGCAGTATTTT.

This clonotype has more than one count but fewer than ten. The chain has TRBV15 and TRBJ1-1; D remains ambiguous. V lost 0 bases and J lost 2, with 10 bases in between. CDR1 and CDR2 from the germline V gene are LNHNV and YYDKDF (reference sequence). The CDR3 sequence is 15 residues long. Here the CDR3 reads CATSRDRVPNTEAFF. The DNA of the CDR3 is TGTGCCACCAGCAGAGATCGGGTCCCCAACACTGAAGCTTTCTTT.

This rearrangement joins TRBV6-2 or TRBV6-3 to TRBJ1-5; 7 positions match TRBD1. CDR3 size: 14 residues. Germline lookup yields CDR1 MNHEY and CDR2 SVGEGT. The V gene end was trimmed by 10 bases and the J gene end by 3 bases; junction bases not matched to a gene: 9. Written as DNA, the CDR3 is TGTGCCACCTCGAGGGGGCAGTTCAATCAGCCCCAGCATTTT. Its translation: CATSRGQFNQPQHF.

V is TRBV20-1 and J is TRBJ2-1, with TRBD2 identical over 13 bases. The V gene end was trimmed by 6 bases and the J gene end by 5 bases; junction bases not matched to a gene: 4. This CDR3 contains 14 residues. Germline CDR1 is DFQATT and CDR2 is SNEGSKA (reference sequence). Here the CDR3 reads CSARTSGSHNEQFF. The CDR3 nucleotides read TGCAGTGCCAGGACTAGCGGGAGCCACAATGAGCAGTTCTTC.

This clonotype was counted a few times. The chain couples TRBV10-3 to TRBJ2-7; possibly TRBD1 for D (5 bases). Germline values: CDR1 ENHRY, CDR2 SYGVKD. The ends were cut back, 6 bases at V and 6 bases at J, with 18 bases in the middle. This CDR3 comprises 14 residues. CDR3 bases: TGTGCCATCAGGGCAGACAGTGACTGGTTCGAGCAGTACTTC. This encodes CAIRADSDWFEQYF.

The chain uses TRBV3-1 and TRBJ2-2; D is perhaps TRBD1 (6 bases). The CDR3 is made up of 14 amino acids. The V end was cut by 3 bases, the J end by 7 bases, with 12 bases between. In germline, CDR1 is LGHDT, CDR2 YNNKEL (reference sequence). The CDR3 region is CASSQRTVIGELFF. The CDR3, as DNA: TGTGCCAGCAGCCAGCGGACAGTTATCGGGGAGCTGTTTTTT.

The chain employs TRBV6-5 and TRBJ1-5, with 7 bases fitting TRBD1. This CDR3 region has 14 residues. J was trimmed by 7 bases and V by 6 bases; bases with no gene match: 9. Germline V gene data show CDR1 as MNHEY and CDR2 as SVGAGI. In nucleotides, the CDR3 is TGTGCCAGCAGCGAACGACAGGGCCACCAGCCCCAGCATTTT. Encoded protein: CASSERQGHQPQHF.